The clone carrying this T cell receptor beta chain came up once. Only in-frame clones appear in the TCRdb table, and some are missing; sequencing was by immunoSEQ multiplex PCR. The repertoire includes some 980,000 clones, roughly 72% of them detected once, and 1.5% sits in the top ten. The CDR3 is 15 amino acids. Trimming pared 4 bases from V and 0 bases from J, leaving 10 bases between. Germline loops: CDR1 SGHAT, CDR2 FQNNGV. These data are taken from a study of shared clonotypes between healthy human individuals. The chain carries TRBV11-2 and TRBJ1-3; D is ambiguous. Sequencing used memory CD4+ T cells sorted from blood. The subset is: CD45RA-negative fraction. This TCR was recovered from a man younger than 30 in good health. The CDR3 region is CASSSDRSSGNTIYF. The CDR3 bases are TGTGCCAGCAGCTCGGACCGAAGCTCTGGAAACACCATATATTTT.